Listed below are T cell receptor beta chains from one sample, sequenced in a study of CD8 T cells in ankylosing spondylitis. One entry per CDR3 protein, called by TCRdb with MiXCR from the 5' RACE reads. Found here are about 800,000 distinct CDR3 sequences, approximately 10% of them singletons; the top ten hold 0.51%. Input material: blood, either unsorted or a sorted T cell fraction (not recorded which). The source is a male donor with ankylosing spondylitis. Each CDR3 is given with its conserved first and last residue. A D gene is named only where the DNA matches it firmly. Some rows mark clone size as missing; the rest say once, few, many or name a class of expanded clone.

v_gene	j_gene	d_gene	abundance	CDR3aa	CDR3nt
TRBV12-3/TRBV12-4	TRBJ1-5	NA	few	CASSHSVGNQPQHF	TGTGCCAGCAGCCACTCCGTGGGGAATCAGCCCCAGCATTTT
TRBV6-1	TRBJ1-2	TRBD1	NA	CASTTLTGGDGYTF	TGTGCCAGCACCACCCTAACAGGGGGCGATGGCTACACCTTC
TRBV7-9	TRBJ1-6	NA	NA	CASSLGQGVYNSPLHF	TGTGCCAGCAGCTTAGGGCAGGGTGTCTATAATTCACCCCTCCACTTT
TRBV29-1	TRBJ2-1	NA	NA	CSAFKANEQFF	TGCAGCGCATTTAAGGCCAATGAGCAGTTCTTC
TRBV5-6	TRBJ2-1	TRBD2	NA	CASSTRTSGRRLNDEQFF	TGTGCCAGCAGCACTCGGACTAGCGGGAGACGATTAAACGATGAGCAGTTCTTC
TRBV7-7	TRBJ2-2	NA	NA	CASSLNTGGELFF	TGTGCTAGCAGCTTAAACACCGGCGGGGAGCTGTTTTTT
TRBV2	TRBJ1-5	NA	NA	CASSERTSNQPQHF	TGTGCCAGCAGTGAAAGGACCAGCAATCAGCCCCAGCATTTT
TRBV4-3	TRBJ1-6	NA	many	CASSRDGSSYNSPLHF	TGCGCCAGCTCACGGGACGGTAGCTCCTATAATTCACCCCTCCACTTT
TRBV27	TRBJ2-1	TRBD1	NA	CASSPRQGQGYNEQFF	TGTGCCAGCAGTCCGAGACAGGGGCAGGGGTACAATGAGCAGTTCTTC
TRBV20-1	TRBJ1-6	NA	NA	CSARRVPDYNSPLHF	TGCAGTGCTAGGAGGGTGCCAGACTATAATTCACCCCTCCACTTT
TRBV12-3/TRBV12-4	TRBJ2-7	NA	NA	CASSLNVGATCSF	TGTGCCAGCAGTTTAAACGTAGGGGCAACGTGTAGTTTC
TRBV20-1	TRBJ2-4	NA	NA	CSATDTAKNIQYF	TGCAGTGCTACGGACACGGCCAAAAACATTCAGTACTTC
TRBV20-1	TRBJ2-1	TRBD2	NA	CSARLAGGGEQFF	TGCAGTGCAAGACTAGCGGGGGGAGGGGAGCAGTTCTTC
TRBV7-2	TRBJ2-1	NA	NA	CASSLVSSRYEQFF	TGTGCCAGCAGCTTAGTATCCAGTCGATATGAGCAGTTCTTC
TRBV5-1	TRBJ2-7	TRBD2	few	CASSLEGGGNEQYF	TGCGCCAGCAGCTTGGAGGGCGGGGGTAACGAGCAGTACTTC
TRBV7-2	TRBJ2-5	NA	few	CASSLGGADMETQYF	TGTGCCAGCAGCTTAGGGGGGGCTGATATGGAGACCCAGTACTTC
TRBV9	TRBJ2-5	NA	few	CASSPQTGSGKTQYF	TGTGCCAGCAGCCCACAAACAGGGTCGGGAAAGACCCAGTACTTC
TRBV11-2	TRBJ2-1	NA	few	CASSLELPWVSYNEQFF	TGTGCCAGCAGCTTAGAGCTCCCATGGGTCTCCTACAATGAGCAGTTCTTC
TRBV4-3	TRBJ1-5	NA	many	CASSQDYVNSNQPQHF	TGCGCCAGCAGCCAAGATTATGTGAATAGCAATCAGCCCCAGCATTTT
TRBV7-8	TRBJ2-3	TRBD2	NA	CASSAGLAGVGTDTQYF	TGTGCCAGCAGCGCCGGACTAGCGGGGGTAGGCACAGATACGCAGTATTTT
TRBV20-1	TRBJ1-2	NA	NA	CSAIVRGYGYTF	TGCAGTGCTATTGTGCGCGGCTATGGCTACACCTTC
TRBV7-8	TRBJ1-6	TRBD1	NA	CASRGQGSGYNSPLHF	TGTGCCAGCAGAGGACAGGGAAGTGGCTATAATTCACCCCTCCACTTT
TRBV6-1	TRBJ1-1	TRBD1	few	CASRGQGAETEAFF	TGTGCCAGCAGGGGACAGGGGGCGGAAACTGAAGCTTTCTTT
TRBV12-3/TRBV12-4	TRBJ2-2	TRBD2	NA	CASSTASGRDYTGELFF	TGTGCCAGCAGTACCGCCAGCGGGAGAGATTACACCGGGGAGCTGTTTTTT
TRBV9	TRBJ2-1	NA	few	CASSVGGGTYDNEQFF	TGTGCCAGCAGCGTAGGAGGAGGAACCTACGACAATGAGCAGTTCTTC
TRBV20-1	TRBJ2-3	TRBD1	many	CSALRDRVADTQYF	TGCAGTGCTCTCCGGGACAGGGTCGCAGATACGCAGTATTTT
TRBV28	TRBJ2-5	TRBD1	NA	CASSLVQGAGTQYF	TGTGCCAGCAGTTTGGTACAGGGGGCAGGGACCCAGTACTTC
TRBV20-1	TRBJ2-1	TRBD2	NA	CSARLAVNLNEQFF	TGCAGTGCTAGACTAGCGGTTAACCTGAATGAGCAGTTCTTC
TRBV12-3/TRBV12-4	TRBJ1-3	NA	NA	CASSPWGGTANTIYF	TGTGCCAGCAGTCCCTGGGGGGGAACCGCGAACACCATATATTTT
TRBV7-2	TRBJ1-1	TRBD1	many	CASSLAPGTGARAEAFF	TGTGCCAGCAGCTTAGCCCCTGGGACAGGCGCTAGGGCTGAAGCTTTCTTT
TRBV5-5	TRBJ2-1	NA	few	CASSPIGTNNEQFF	TGTGCCAGCAGCCCGATTGGGACAAACAATGAGCAGTTCTTC
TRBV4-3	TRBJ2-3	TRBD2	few	CASSQVGGSSADTQYF	TGCGCCAGCAGCCAAGTTGGCGGGAGCAGCGCAGATACGCAGTATTTT
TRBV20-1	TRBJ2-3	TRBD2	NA	CSAIGLAGFDTQYF	TGCAGTGCTATCGGACTAGCGGGTTTTGATACGCAGTATTTT
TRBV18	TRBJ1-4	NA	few	CASSPTEGEKLFF	TGTGCCAGCTCACCGACCGAGGGGGAAAAACTGTTTTTT
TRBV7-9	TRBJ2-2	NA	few	CASSLVLTGQDTGELFF	TGTGCCAGCAGCTTAGTCCTAACAGGGCAGGACACCGGGGAGCTGTTTTTT
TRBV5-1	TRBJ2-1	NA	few	CASSLPASHNEQFF	TGCGCCAGCAGCTTGCCCGCTAGCCACAATGAGCAGTTCTTC
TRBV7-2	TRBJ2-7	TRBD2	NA	CASSLASGGTYEQYF	TGTGCCAGCAGCTTAGCTAGCGGGGGAACCTACGAGCAGTACTTC
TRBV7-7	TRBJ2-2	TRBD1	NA	CASSLATGANTGELFF	TGTGCTAGCAGCTTAGCGACAGGGGCGAACACCGGGGAGCTGTTTTTT
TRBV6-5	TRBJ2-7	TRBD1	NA	CASSYSRPGTGGAYF	TGTGCCAGCAGTTACTCTCGGCCGGGGACAGGGGGTGCGTACTTC
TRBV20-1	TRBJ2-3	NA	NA	CSAVAGTEDTQYF	TGCAGTGCCGTGGCAGGGACGGAAGATACGCAGTATTTT
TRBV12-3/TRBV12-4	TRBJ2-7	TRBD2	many	CASSLIAGASYEQYF	TGTGCCAGCAGTTTAATAGCGGGGGCCTCCTACGAGCAGTACTTC
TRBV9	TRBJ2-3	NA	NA	CASSRTLTTDTQYF	TGTGCCAGCAGCAGGACACTTACCACAGATACGCAGTATTTT
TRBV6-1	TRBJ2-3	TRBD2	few	CASTGGSGTSGSTDTQYF	TGTGCCAGCACTGGGGGCAGCGGGACTAGCGGAAGCACAGATACGCAGTATTTT
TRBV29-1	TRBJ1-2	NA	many	CSVSQGPSYGYTF	TGCAGCGTTTCCCAGGGCCCAAGCTATGGCTACACCTTC
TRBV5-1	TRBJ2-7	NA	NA	CASRSGTNSYEQYF	TGCGCCTCACGCTCCGGGACGAACTCCTACGAGCAGTACTTC
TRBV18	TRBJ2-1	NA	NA	CASSAMSNEQFF	TGTGCCAGCTCAGCGATGTCTAATGAGCAGTTCTTC
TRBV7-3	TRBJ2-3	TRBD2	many	CASSSLGAGVDTQYF	TGTGCCAGCAGCTCCTTAGGGGCGGGGGTTGATACGCAGTATTTT
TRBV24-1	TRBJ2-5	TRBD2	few	CATGTSGIQETQYF	TGTGCCACCGGGACTAGCGGTATCCAAGAGACCCAGTACTTC
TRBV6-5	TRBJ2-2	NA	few	CASSYSSGTLNTGELFF	TGTGCCAGCAGTTACTCCTCCGGGACACTCAACACCGGGGAGCTGTTTTTT